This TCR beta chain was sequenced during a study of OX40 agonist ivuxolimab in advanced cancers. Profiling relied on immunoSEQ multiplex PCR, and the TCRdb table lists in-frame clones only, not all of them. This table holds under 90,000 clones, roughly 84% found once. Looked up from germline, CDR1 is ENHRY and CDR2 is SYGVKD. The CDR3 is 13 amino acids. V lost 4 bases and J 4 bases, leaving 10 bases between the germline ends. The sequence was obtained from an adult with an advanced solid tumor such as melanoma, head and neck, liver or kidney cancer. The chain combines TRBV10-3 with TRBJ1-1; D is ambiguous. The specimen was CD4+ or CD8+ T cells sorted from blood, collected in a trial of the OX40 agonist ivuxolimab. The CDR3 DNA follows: TGTGCCATCAGTGGTAGGGAGGGCACTGAAGCTTTCTTT. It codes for CAISGREGTEAFF.